This T cell receptor (beta chain) is from a study of T cells in Graves' hyperthyroidism and ophthalmopathy. The study, taken as a whole, reports: The majority of expanded thyroid clonotypes above 0.001 also appeared in blood.

About this clonotype: The antigen is unknown.

9.5 to 10 ml fresh peripheral blood yielded the PBMCs. RNA transcripts yielded amplified TCR beta CDR3 regions. First-round RT-PCR of the TCR CDR3 relied on the HTBI primer set. A single record per CDR3 protein comes from TCRdb applying MiXCR to the multiplex PCR reads. There are about 250,000 distinct CDR3 sequences in the sample; almost 25% occur only once, and approximately 35% lies in the top ten. Germline V gene sequence: CDR1 MNHEY, CDR2 SVGEGT. V lost 3 bases and J lost 10, with 7 bases in between. The CDR3 is made up of 11 amino acids. The source material was blood. The genes are TRBV6-2 or TRBV6-3 and TRBJ1-5; D not certain. The source of this sequence is a woman aged 40-49 years with Graves' ophthalmopathy. Here the CDR3 DNA reads TGTGCCAGCAGTTATTCAGGTCCCCAGCATTTT. This codes for CASSYSGPQHF.